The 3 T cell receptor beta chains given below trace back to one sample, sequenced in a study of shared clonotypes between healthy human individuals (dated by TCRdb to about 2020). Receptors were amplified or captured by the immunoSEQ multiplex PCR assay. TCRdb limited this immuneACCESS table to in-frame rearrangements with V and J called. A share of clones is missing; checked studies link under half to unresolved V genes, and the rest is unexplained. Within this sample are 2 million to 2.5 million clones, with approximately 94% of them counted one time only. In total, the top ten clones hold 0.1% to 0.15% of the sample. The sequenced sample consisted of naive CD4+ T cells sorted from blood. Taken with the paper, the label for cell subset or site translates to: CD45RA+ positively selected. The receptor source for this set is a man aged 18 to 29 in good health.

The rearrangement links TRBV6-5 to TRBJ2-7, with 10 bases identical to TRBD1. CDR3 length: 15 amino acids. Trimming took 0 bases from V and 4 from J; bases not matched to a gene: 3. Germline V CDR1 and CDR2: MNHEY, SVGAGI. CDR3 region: CASSYSSDRGYEQYF. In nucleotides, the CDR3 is TGTGCCAGCAGTTACTCGTCGGACAGGGGGTACGAGCAGTACTTC.

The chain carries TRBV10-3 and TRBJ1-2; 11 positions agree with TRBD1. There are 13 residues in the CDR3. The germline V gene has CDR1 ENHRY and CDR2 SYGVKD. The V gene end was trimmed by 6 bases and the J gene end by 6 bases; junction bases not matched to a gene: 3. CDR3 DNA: TGTGCCATCAGGCCGGGACAGGGGGATGGCTACACCTTC. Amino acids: CAIRPGQGDGYTF.

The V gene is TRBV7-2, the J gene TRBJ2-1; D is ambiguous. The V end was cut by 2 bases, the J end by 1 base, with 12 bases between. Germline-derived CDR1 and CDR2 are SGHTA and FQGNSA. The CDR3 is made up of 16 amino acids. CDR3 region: CASSLQPPGSYNEQFF. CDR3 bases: TGTGCCAGCAGCTTACAACCACCTGGGTCCTACAATGAGCAGTTCTTC.